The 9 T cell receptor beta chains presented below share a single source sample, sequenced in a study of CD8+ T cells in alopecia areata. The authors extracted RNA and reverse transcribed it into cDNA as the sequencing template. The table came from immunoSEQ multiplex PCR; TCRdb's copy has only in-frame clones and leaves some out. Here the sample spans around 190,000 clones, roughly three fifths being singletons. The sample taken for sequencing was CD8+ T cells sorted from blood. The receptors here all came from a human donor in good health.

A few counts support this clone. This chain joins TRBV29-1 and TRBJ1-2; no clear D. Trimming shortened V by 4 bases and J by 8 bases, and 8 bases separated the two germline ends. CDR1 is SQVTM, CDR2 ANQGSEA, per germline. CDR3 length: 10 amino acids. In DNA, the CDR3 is TGCAGCGTTGTGACGGGCGGCTACACCTTC. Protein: CSVVTGGYTF.

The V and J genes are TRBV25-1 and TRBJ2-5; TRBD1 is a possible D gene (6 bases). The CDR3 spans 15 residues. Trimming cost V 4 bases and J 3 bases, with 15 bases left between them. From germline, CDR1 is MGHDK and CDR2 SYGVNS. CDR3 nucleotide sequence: TGTGCCAGCAGTGGGGAAGGACAGCCGAAAGAGACCCAGTACTTC. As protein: CASSGEGQPKETQYF.

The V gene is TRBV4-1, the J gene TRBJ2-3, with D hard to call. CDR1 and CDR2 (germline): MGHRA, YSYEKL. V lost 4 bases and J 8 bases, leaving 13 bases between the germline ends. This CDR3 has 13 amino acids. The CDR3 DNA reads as TGCGCCAGCAGCCTAAATATGGGCGGTACGCAGTATTTT. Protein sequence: CASSLNMGGTQYF.

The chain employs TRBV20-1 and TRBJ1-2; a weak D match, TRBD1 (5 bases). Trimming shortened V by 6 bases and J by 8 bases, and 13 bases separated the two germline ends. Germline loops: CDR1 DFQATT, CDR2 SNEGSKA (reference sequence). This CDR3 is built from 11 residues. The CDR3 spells CSAQGRDGYTF. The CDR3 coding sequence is TGCAGTGCCCAAGGCAGGGACGGCTACACCTTC.

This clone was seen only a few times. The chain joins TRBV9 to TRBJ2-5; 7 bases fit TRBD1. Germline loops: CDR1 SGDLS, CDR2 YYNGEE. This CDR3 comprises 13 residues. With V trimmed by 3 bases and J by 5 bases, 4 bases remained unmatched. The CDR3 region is CASSETGIETQYF. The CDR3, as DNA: TGTGCCAGCAGCGAGACAGGGATCGAGACCCAGTACTTC.

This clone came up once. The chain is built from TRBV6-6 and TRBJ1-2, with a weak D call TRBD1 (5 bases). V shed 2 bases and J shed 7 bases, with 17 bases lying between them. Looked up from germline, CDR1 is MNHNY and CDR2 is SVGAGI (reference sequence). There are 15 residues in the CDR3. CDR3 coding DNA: TGTGCCAGCAGTTACGGGGGATCGGATGTCGGTGGCTACACCTTC. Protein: CASSYGGSDVGGYTF.

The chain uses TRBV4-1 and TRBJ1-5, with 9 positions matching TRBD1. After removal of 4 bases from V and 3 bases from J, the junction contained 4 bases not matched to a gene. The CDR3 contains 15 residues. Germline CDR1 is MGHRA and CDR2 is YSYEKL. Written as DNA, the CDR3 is TGCGCCAGCAGCCCTGACAGGGGGAACAATCAGCCCCAGCATTTT. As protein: CASSPDRGNNQPQHF.

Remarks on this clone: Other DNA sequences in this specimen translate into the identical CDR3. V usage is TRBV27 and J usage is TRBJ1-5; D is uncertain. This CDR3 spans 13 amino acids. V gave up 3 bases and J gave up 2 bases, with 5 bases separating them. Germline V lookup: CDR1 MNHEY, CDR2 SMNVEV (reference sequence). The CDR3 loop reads CASSFEGNQPQHF. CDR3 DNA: TGTGCCAGCAGTTTTGAGGGCAATCAGCCCCAGCATTTT.

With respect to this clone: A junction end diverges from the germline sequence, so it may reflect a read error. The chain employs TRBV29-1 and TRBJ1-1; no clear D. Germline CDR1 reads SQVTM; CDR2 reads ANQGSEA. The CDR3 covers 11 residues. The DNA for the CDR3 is TGCAGCGTTGAAGAGGGTGACACTACTCACTTT. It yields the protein CSVEEGDTTHF.